Below, one T cell receptor (beta chain) is given with its context. Two oligonucleotides, mixed equimolar, formed the beta constant-region primer covering TRBC1 and TRBC2. Ligated cDNA was amplified by four rounds of PCR with nested alpha and beta constant-region primers and SP2. The cDNA 3' end received a ligated single-stranded oligonucleotide carrying the SP2 primer and a 12-nucleotide UMI. MiXCR, run by TCRdb on the UMI-ligation and nested PCR reads, gives a single entry per CDR3 protein. The sample gives tens of thousands of distinct CDR3 sequences, around 9% of which show up once; 1.2% is in the top ten. These data are taken from a study of naive and memory T cell subsets. With 4 bases clipped from V and 5 bases from J, the junction kept 14 bases outside the gene matches. The CDR3 has 17 amino acids. Germline V CDR1 and CDR2: LGHNA, YNFKEQ.

This chain joins TRBV4-2 and TRBJ2-1, with 7 bases fitting TRBD2. The clonotype originates from a human donor in good health. Material for sequencing was naive CD8+ T cells from blood. The CDR3 nucleotides are TGTGCCAGCAGCCCCCCCGAGGGCGGGAGAGATCACAATGAGCAGTTCTTC. It translates to CASSPPEGGRDHNEQFF.